This T cell receptor beta chain was retrieved from a study of T cell repertoires in cytomegalovirus infection. Study-wide context: Recently identified HLA-C-restricted and well-studied HLA-B-restricted CMV epitopes were used.

This CDR3 is 16 amino acids long. CDR1 SGHTA and CDR2 FQGNSA come from the germline V gene. The V end lost 7 bases, the J end lost 6 bases, and 22 bases lay between the germline ends. This clonotype was found many times. The antigen remains undetermined. TCRdb itself ran the reads through MiXCR, one entry per CDR3 protein. Here the sample spans around 570,000 distinct CDR3 sequences, about 39% being singletons. The genes are TRBV7-2 and TRBJ2-1; unclear D gene. The sequences come from cultured PBMCs, collected from culture after CMV antigen stimulation. This receptor was identified in a human donor in good health (CMV status not recorded). Some clones in this sample may be carry-over from other donors' samples. CDR3 protein: CASTPFGRTGTNEQFF. Written as DNA, the CDR3 is TGTGCCAGCACCCCCTTTGGACGAACCGGCACCAATGAGCAGTTCTTC.